This T cell receptor (beta chain) comes out of a study of regulatory T cells in long-lasting Graves disease. V lost 7 bases and J 8 bases, leaving 14 bases between the germline ends. CDR3 length equals 12 residues. TCR beta libraries were built with iRepertoire HTBI primers and Arm-PCR of CDR3 regions. Each CDR3 protein is one row after TCRdb ran MiXCR on the multiplex PCR reads. The data contain roughly 530,000 distinct CDR3 sequences, approximately 16% of them singletons. This clonotype was seen at least ten times. Time point meaning: newly diagnosed GD, antithyroid drugs for less than 3 months. With RNA extracted from PBMCs as input, the TCR library was made. These data also featured in a second study, about T cells in Graves' hyperthyroidism and ophthalmopathy.

The material was peripheral blood mononuclear cells (PBMCs), obtained at new diagnosis, from a patient treated with antithyroid drugs. The clonotype was recovered from a woman aged 40 to 65 with Graves disease. The chain is built from TRBV12-3 or TRBV12-4 and TRBJ1-2, with D maybe TRBD1 (5 bases). CDR3 sequence: CASIRGVEGYTF. For the CDR3, the DNA is TGTGCCAGCATAAGGGGAGTGGAGGGCTACACCTTC.